A selection of T cell receptor beta chains follows, all from one sample in a study of shared clonotypes between healthy human individuals. Here immunoSEQ multiplex PCR was the method, and the copy in TCRdb shows in-frame clones only, minus some. In the table there are about 2.4 million clones, over 85% of which are singletons. Material for sequencing was naive CD4+ T cells from PBMCs. The receptors were sampled from a man between 18 and 29 years old in good health. Some clones in this sample may be carry-over from other donors' samples. CDR3s include the opening cysteine and the closing phenylalanine or tryptophan. The D gene is left open where the match is weak. A row's size may be missing; if present it is once, few, many or a size class.

clone size: NA
J gene: TRBJ2-3
D gene: NA
V gene: TRBV28
CDR3 protein: CASSLPRSTDTQYF
CDR3 DNA: TGTGCCAGCAGTTTACCCAGGAGCACAGATACGCAGTATTTT

clone size: NA
J gene: TRBJ2-5
D gene: NA
V gene: TRBV9
CDR3 protein: CASSVGPPTDQETQYF
CDR3 DNA: TGTGCCAGCAGCGTAGGGCCCCCAACAGACCAAGAGACCCAGTACTTC

clone size: NA
J gene: TRBJ2-7
D gene: NA
V gene: TRBV28
CDR3 protein: CASINPDGYEQYF
CDR3 DNA: TGTGCCAGCATCAATCCGGACGGATACGAGCAGTACTTC

clone size: NA
J gene: TRBJ2-5
D gene: NA
V gene: TRBV27
CDR3 protein: CASSFREQETQYF
CDR3 DNA: TGTGCCAGCAGTTTTAGAGAACAAGAGACCCAGTACTTC

clone size: NA
J gene: TRBJ2-3
D gene: NA
V gene: TRBV21-1
CDR3 protein: CASSKVGYGTTDTQYF
CDR3 DNA: NA

clone size: NA
J gene: TRBJ1-1
D gene: NA
V gene: TRBV18
CDR3 protein: CASSPAGPGNTEAFF
CDR3 DNA: TGTGCCAGCTCACCGGCGGGCCCGGGGAACACTGAAGCTTTCTTT

clone size: NA
J gene: TRBJ1-4
D gene: NA
V gene: TRBV20-1
CDR3 protein: CSARLNEKLFF
CDR3 DNA: TGCAGTGCTAGATTGAATGAAAAACTGTTTTTT

clone size: NA
J gene: TRBJ2-6
D gene: NA
V gene: TRBV18
CDR3 protein: CASSDQDRNFRSGANVLTF
CDR3 DNA: TGTGCCAGCTCGGACCAGGACAGAAATTTTCGCTCTGGGGCCAACGTCCTGACTTTC

clone size: NA
J gene: TRBJ2-7
D gene: NA
V gene: TRBV5-8
CDR3 protein: CASGEQYF
CDR3 DNA: TGTGCCAGCGGGGAGCAGTACTTC

clone size: once
J gene: TRBJ2-3
D gene: NA
V gene: TRBV4-1
CDR3 protein: CASSQDSPDTQYF
CDR3 DNA: TGCGCCAGCAGCCAAGATAGCCCAGATACGCAGTATTTT

clone size: NA
J gene: TRBJ1-1
D gene: TRBD1
V gene: TRBV11-1
CDR3 protein: CASSRTGALRVGTEAFF
CDR3 DNA: TGTGCCAGCAGCCGTACAGGGGCGCTTCGGGTTGGCACTGAAGCTTTCTTT

clone size: NA
J gene: TRBJ2-7
D gene: NA
V gene: TRBV5-5
CDR3 protein: CASSGGTATYEQYF
CDR3 DNA: TGTGCCAGCAGCGGGGGGACAGCAACCTACGAGCAGTACTTC

clone size: NA
J gene: TRBJ2-2
D gene: TRBD2
V gene: TRBV9
CDR3 protein: CASSGTTSGPGELFF
CDR3 DNA: TGTGCCAGCAGCGGAACCACTAGCGGCCCCGGGGAGCTGTTTTTT